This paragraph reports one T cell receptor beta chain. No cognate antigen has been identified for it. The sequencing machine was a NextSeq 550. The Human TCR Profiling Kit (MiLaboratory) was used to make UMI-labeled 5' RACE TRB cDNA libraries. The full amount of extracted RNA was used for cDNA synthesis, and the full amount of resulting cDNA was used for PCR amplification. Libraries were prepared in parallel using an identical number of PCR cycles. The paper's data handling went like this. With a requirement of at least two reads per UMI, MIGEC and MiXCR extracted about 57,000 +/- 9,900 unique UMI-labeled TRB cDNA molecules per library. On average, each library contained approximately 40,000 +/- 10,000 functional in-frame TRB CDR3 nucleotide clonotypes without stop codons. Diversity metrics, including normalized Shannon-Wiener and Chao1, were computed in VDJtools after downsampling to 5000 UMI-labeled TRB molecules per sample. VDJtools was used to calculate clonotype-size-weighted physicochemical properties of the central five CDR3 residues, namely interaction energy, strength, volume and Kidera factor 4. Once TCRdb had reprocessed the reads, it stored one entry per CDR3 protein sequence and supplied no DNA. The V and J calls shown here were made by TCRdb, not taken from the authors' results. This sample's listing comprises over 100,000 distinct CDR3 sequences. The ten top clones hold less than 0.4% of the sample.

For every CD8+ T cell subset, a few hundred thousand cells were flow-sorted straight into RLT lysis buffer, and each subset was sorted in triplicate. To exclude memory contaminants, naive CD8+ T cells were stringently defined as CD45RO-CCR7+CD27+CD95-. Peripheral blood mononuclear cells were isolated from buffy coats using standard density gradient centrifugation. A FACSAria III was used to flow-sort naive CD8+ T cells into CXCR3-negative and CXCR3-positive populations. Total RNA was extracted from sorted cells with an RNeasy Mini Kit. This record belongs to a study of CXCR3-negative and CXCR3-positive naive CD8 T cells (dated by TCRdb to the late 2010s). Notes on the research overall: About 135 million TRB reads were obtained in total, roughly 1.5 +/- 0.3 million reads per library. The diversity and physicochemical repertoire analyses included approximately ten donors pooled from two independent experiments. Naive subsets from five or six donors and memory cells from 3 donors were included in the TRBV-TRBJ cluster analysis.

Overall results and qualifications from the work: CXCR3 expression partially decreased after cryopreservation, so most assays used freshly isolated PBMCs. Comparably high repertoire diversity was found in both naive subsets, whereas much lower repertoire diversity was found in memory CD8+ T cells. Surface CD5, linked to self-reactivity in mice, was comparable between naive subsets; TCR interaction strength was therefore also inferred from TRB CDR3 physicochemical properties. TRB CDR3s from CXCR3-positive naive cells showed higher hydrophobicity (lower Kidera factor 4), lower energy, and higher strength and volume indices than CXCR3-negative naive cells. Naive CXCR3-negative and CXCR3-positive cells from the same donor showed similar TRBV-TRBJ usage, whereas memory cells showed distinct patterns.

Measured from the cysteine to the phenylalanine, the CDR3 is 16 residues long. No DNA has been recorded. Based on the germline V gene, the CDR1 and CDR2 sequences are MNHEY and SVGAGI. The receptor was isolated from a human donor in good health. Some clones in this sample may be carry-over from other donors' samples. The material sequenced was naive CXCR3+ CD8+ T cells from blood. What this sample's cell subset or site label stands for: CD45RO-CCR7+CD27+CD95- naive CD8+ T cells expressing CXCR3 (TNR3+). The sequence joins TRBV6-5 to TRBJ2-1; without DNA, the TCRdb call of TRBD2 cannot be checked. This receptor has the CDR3 CASSYSKLAGNNEQFF.